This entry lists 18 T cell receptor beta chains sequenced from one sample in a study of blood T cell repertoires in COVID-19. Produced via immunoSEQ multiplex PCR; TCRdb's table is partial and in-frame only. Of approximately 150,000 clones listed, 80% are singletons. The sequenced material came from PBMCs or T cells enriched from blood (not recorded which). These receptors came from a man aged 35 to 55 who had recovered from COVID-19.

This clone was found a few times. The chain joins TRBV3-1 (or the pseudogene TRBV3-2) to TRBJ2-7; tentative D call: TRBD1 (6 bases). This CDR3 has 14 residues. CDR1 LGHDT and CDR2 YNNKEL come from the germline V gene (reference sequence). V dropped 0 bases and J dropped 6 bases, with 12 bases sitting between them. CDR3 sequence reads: CASSQDRTRGEQYF. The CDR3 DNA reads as TGTGCCAGCAGCCAAGATCGGACCAGGGGCGAGCAGTACTTC.

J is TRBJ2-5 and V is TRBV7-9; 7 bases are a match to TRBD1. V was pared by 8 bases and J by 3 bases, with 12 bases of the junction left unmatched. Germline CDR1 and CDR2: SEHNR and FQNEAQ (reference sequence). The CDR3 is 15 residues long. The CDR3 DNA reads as TGTGCCAGCTATAGAACACAGGGGCCTAAAGAGACCCAGTACTTC. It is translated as CASYRTQGPKETQYF.

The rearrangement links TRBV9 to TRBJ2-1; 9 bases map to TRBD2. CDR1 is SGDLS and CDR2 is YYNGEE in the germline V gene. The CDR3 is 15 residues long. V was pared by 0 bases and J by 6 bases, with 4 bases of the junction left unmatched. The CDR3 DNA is TGTGCCAGCAGCGTAGGCAGCGGGGGGACCAATGAGCAGTTCTTC. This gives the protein CASSVGSGGTNEQFF.

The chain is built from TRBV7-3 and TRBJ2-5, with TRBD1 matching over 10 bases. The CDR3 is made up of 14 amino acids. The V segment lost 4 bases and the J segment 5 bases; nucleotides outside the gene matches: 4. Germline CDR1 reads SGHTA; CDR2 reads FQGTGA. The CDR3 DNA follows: TGTGCCAGCAGCTCGGGACAGGGGATCGAGACCCAGTACTTC. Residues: CASSSGQGIETQYF. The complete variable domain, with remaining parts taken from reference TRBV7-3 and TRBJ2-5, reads GAGVSQTPSNKVTEKGKYVELRCDPISGHTALYWYRQSLGQGPEFLIYFQGTGAADDSGLPNDRFFAVRPEGSVSTLKIQRTERGDSAVYLCASSSGQGIETQYFGPGTRLLVL.

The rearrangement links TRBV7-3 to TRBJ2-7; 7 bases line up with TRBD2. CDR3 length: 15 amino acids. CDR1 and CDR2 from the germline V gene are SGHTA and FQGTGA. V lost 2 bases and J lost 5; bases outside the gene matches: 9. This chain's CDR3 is CASSLAGLVYDEQYF. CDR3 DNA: TGTGCCAGCAGCTTAGCAGGACTAGTCTATGACGAGCAGTACTTC.

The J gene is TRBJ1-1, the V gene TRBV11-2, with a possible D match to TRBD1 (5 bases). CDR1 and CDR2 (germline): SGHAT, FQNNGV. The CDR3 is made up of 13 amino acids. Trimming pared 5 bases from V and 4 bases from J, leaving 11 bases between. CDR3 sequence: CASSPRGSTEAFF. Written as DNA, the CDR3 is TGTGCCAGCAGCCCCCGGGGGAGCACTGAAGCTTTCTTT.

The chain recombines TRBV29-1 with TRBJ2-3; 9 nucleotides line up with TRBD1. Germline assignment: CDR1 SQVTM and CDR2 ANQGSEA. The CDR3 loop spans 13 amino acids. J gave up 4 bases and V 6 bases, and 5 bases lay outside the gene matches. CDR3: CSVPGQGSDTQYF. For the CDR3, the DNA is TGCAGCGTCCCGGGACAGGGATCAGATACGCAGTATTTT.

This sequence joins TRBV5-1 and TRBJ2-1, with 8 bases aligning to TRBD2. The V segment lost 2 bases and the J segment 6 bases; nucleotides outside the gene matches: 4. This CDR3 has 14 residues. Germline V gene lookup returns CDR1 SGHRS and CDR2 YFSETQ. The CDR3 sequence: CASSLGAGANEQFF. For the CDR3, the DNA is TGCGCCAGCAGCTTAGGAGCGGGGGCCAATGAGCAGTTCTTC.

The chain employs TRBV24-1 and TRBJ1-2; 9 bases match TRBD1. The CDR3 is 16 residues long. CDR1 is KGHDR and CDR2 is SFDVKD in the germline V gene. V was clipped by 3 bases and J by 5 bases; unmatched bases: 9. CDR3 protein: CATSDPGQGPVYGYTF. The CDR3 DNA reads TGTGCCACCAGTGATCCAGGACAGGGGCCTGTGTATGGCTACACCTTC.

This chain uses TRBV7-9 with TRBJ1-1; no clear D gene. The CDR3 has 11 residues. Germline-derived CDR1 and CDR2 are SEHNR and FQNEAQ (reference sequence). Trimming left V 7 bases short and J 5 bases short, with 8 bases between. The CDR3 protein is CASTSGTEAFF. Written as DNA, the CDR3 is TGTGCCAGCACCAGCGGGACTGAAGCTTTCTTT.

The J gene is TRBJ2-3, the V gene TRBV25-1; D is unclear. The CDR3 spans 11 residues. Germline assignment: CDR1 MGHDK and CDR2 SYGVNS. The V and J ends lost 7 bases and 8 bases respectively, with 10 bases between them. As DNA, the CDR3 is TGTGCCAGCAATCAAATCGGTACGCAGTATTTT. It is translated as CASNQIGTQYF.

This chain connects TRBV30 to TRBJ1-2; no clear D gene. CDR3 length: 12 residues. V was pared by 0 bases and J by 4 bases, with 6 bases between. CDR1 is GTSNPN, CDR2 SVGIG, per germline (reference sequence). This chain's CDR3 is CAWSVRAYGYTF. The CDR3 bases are TGTGCCTGGAGTGTGAGGGCCTATGGCTACACCTTC.

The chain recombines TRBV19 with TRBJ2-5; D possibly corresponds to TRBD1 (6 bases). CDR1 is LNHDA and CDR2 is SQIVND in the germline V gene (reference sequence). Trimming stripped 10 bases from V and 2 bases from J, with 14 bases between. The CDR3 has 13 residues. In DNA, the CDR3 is TGTGCCACATCCAGGGGATTTCAAGAGACCCAGTACTTC. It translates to CATSRGFQETQYF.

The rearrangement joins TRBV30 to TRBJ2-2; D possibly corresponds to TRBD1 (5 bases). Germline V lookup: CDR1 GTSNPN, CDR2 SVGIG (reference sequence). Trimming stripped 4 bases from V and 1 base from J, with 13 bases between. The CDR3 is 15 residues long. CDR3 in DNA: TGTGCCTGGAAAAGGGTGCAGGGGAACACCGGGGAGCTGTTTTTT. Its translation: CAWKRVQGNTGELFF.

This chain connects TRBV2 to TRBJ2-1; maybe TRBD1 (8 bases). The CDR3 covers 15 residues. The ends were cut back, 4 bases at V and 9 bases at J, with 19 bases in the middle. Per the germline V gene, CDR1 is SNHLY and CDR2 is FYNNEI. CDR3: CASSVSGTGGGEQFF. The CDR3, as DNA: TGTGCCAGCAGTGTGTCAGGAACAGGGGGGGGTGAGCAGTTCTTC.

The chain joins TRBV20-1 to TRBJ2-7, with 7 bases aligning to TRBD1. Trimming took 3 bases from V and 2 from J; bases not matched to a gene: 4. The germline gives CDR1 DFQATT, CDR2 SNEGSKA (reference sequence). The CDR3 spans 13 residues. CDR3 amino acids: CSASFTGAYEQYF. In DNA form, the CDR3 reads TGCAGTGCTAGTTTTACAGGGGCCTACGAGCAGTACTTC.

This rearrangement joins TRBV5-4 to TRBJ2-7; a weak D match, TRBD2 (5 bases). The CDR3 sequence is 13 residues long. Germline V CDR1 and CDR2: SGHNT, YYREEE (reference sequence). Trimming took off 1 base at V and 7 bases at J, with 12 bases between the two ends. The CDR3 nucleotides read TGTGCCAGCAGCTTGTTCGGGGTCGGGGAGCAGTACTTC. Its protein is CASSLFGVGEQYF.

The DNA of the CDR3 is TGTGCCAGCACAGGGGGCACAGAGACCCAGTACTTC. The encoded protein is CASTGGTETQYF. The chain joins TRBV2 to TRBJ2-5; 8 bases fit TRBD1. Losses at the gene ends were 7 bases for V and 4 bases for J; bases not matched to a gene: 2. The CDR3 covers 12 residues. Per the germline V gene, CDR1 is SNHLY and CDR2 is FYNNEI.